The clone carrying this TCR beta chain was counted a few times. This entry belongs to a study of blood T cells in healthy people across ages. Using a J-beta primer mix together with a sample-barcoded 5' primer, a second PCR was run for roughly 6 to 12 cycles. A 12-random-nucleotide template-switch adaptor tagged each cDNA molecule. TCRdb fed the 5' RACE reads into MiXCR, producing one record per CDR3 protein. The profile covers more than 1,400,000 distinct CDR3 sequences, with 42% appearing a single time and roughly 7.9% taken by the ten largest. Trimming shortened V by 2 bases and J by 4 bases, and 8 bases separated the two germline ends. This CDR3 spans 14 amino acids. In germline, CDR1 is SNHLY, CDR2 FYNNEI.

The chain couples TRBV2 to TRBJ2-2; D perhaps matches TRBD2 (5 bases). Sequences were obtained from blood. The clonotype originates from a woman under 30 in good health. The CDR3 loop reads CASSESGGTGELFF. In DNA form, the CDR3 reads TGTGCCAGCAGTGAAAGCGGCGGCACCGGGGAGCTGTTTTTT.